Here is one T cell receptor (beta chain) with its context. Its antigen is currently unknown. The PCR used 60 Vbeta and 13 Jbeta primers. Produced via immunoSEQ multiplex PCR; TCRdb's table is partial and in-frame only. Here the sample spans approximately 140,000 clones, about 60% being singletons. The sample comes from a study of cytomegalovirus exposure and HLA in healthy donors. Nominally healthy donors provided the samples, though records likely missed some immune exposures. Germline V gene lookup returns CDR1 SGHAT and CDR2 FQNNGV. CDR3 length: 15 residues. V lost 5 bases, J lost 3 bases, and 7 bases stayed unmatched. Overall study results and limits: It was 150 or so TCR beta chains that were listed as cytomegalovirus-associated.

The specimen sequenced was PBMCs. The sequence derives from a woman aged 60-70 years in good health and CMV-seropositive. The chain links TRBV11-2 to TRBJ2-3; 8 positions match TRBD1. The CDR3 loop is CASSPPDRATDTQYF. CDR3 nucleotides: TGTGCCAGCAGCCCCCCGGACAGGGCGACAGATACGCAGTATTTT. Full variable domain (outside the CDR3, taken from reference TRBV11-2 and TRBJ2-3): EAGVAQSPRYKIIEKRQSVAFWCNPISGHATLYWYQQILGQGPKLLIQFQNNGVVDDSQLPKDRFSAERLKGVDSTLKIQPAKLEDSAVYLCASSPPDRATDTQYFGPGTRLTVL.